This T cell receptor (beta chain) was identified during a study of blood T cell repertoires in COVID-19. Across the whole study: Acute and convalescent COVID-19 specimens originated in the United States, Italy and Spain. PBMCs, B-cell-depleted T cells, or T cells were the source of the cDNA or gDNA that made up the material.

Germline V gene lookup returns CDR1 MGHRA and CDR2 YSYEKL. CDR3 size: 18 residues. The J segment lost 0 bases and the V segment lost 1 base, leaving 4 bases of the junction unmatched. In the original analysis: Amplification of reference gene primers provided the estimated nucleated cell counts. Sequencing used immunoSEQ multiplex PCR; TCRdb keeps in-frame clones, though not all of them. That table furnishes V, J and clone size, whereas the DNA furnished D and trimming. Of some 250,000 clones listed, around 86% were seen once; the top ten hold roughly 2%. The origin of this receptor is a man aged 30-40 years who had recovered from COVID-19. The sample comprised peripheral blood. The chain is built from TRBV4-1 and TRBJ2-6; TRBD1 matches at 9 bases. CDR3: CASSQVETGGSGANVLTF. Written as DNA, the CDR3 is TGCGCCAGCAGCCAAGTGGAGACAGGGGGCTCTGGGGCCAACGTCCTGACTTTC.